This TCR beta chain was sequenced during a study of blood T cell repertoires in COVID-19. Study-wide background: COVID-19 samples collected from the United States, Italy and Spain covered acute and convalescent phases. Sources were T cells, B-cell-depleted T cells, or PBMCs; the material itself was cDNA or gDNA.

The germline V gene encodes CDR1 MGHRA and CDR2 YSYEKL. The CDR3 loop spans 18 amino acids. Trimming cost V 1 base and J 1 base, with 14 bases left between them. Under the authors' procedure: Scientists estimated how many nucleated cells there were by amplifying reference gene primers. The repertoire was sequenced with immunoSEQ multiplex PCR; TCRdb's copy has only in-frame clones and lacks some. The V and J calls and clone size were taken over from that table, and D and trimming were inferred from the DNA. This table has 150,000 to 200,000 clones, 65% to 90% appearing once. The J gene is TRBJ2-6, the V gene TRBV4-1; maybe TRBD1 (6 bases). The TCR originated in a man in his fifties with active or convalescent COVID-19. The specimen was peripheral blood. CDR3 DNA: TGCGCCAGCAGCCAAGCAGGGGTCCCTGCTTCTGGGGCCAACGTCCTGACTTTC. This sequence encodes CASSQAGVPASGANVLTF.